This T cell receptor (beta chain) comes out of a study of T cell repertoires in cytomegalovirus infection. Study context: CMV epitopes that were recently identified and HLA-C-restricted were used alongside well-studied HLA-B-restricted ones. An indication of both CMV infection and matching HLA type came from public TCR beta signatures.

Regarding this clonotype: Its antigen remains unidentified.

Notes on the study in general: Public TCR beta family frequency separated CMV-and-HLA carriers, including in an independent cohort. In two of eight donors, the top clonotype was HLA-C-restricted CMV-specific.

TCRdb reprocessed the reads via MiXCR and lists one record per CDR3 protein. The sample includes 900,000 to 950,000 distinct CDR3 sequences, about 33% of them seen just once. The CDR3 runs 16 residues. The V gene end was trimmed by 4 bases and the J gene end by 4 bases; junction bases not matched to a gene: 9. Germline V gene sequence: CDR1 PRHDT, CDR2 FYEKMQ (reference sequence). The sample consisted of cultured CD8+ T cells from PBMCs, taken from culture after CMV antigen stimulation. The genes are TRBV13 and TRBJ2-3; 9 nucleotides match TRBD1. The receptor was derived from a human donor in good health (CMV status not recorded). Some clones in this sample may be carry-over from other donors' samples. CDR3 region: CASSSGDRVAPDTQYF. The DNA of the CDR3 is TGTGCCAGCAGCTCAGGGGACAGGGTTGCTCCAGATACGCAGTATTTT.